The clone carrying this T cell receptor beta chain came up a few times. Antigen specificity is unknown. This entry is derived from a study of cytomegalovirus exposure and HLA in healthy donors. Notes on the study in general: Among TCR sequences, most were rare, though some public TCRs appeared in many donors. Among TCR beta chains, those listed as cytomegalovirus-associated numbered some 170. Sequencing likely caused a cluster of highly shared sequence variants. In a later analysis, across HLA loci, associated TCR counts were highest for DRB1, lowest for HLA-C.

Both 60 Vbeta primers and 13 Jbeta primers went into the PCR. Clones were sequenced by immunoSEQ multiplex PCR, and TCRdb holds only the in-frame ones, with some missing. The repertoire holds 100,000 or so clones, over 12% seen once, with around 0.9% in the top ten. This CDR3 contains 14 residues. V lost 1 base to trimming and J lost 10 bases, with 13 bases between them. CDR1 is SEHNR and CDR2 is FQNEAQ in the germline V gene (reference sequence). This receptor was obtained from a female donor in good health and CMV-seronegative. Sequences were obtained from PBMCs. V and J are TRBV7-9 and TRBJ1-4, with D uncertain. CDR3 sequence: CASSLGGQSGKLFF. CDR3 nucleotide sequence: TGTGCCAGCAGCTTAGGCGGCCAAAGTGGAAAACTGTTTTTT.